In its sample, the clone carrying this TCR beta chain was seen a few times. The J segment lost 4 bases and the V segment lost 8 bases, leaving 11 bases of the junction unmatched. The germline gives CDR1 SNHLY, CDR2 FYNNEI. The length of the CDR3 is 14 residues. The data stem from a study of blood T cell repertoires in COVID-19. At the level of the study: In each case, the material was cDNA or gDNA derived from T cells, B-cell-depleted T cells, or PBMCs.

Repertoires were generated with immunoSEQ multiplex PCR, while TCRdb's copy carries only in-frame clones and drops some. The repertoire holds roughly 180,000 clones, with around 90% as singletons. The chain uses TRBV2 and TRBJ2-7; the match to TRBD1 covers 7 bases. Sequenced material: PBMCs or T cells enriched from blood (not recorded which). This TCR derives from a woman aged 25 to 39 who had recovered from COVID-19. The CDR3 sequence: CASRRDSSLYEQYF. CDR3 nucleotides: TGTGCCAGCCGAAGGGACAGTTCTTTATACGAGCAGTACTTC.